This paragraph covers one T cell receptor beta chain sequence. From germline, CDR1 is MNHEY and CDR2 SMNVEV (reference sequence). This CDR3 is 16 amino acids long. The V end was cut by 0 bases, the J end by 1 base, with 10 bases between. As for treatment: oral pan-JAK inhibitor, 5-10 mg twice daily. RNA, once extracted, was reverse transcribed into cDNA for use as the sequencing template. Sequencing was performed with immunoSEQ multiplex PCR; in TCRdb, only in-frame clones are kept and a portion is missing. The table records about 150,000 clones, 50% to 65% of them present only once. The data derive from a study of CD8+ T cells in alopecia areata. Background on the study: Patients took tofacitinib for 6 to 18 months, followed by 6 drug-free months.

The chain couples TRBV27 to TRBJ1-5; D is ambiguous. Sequences were derived from CD8+ T cells sorted from blood, sampled at week 4, from a patient treated with tofacitinib. This sequence was found in a human donor with alopecia areata. CDR3 coding DNA: TGTGCCAGCAGTTTATCTTCGTCCCCGAGCAATCAGCCCCAGCATTTT. Translated: CASSLSSSPSNQPQHF.